A selection of T cell receptor beta chains follows, all from one sample in a study of blood T cell repertoires in COVID-19. Using immunoSEQ multiplex PCR, the repertoire was profiled, and TCRdb retains in-frame clones only, with some absent. Here the sample spans approximately 90,000 clones, around 87% being singletons. The sequenced sample was peripheral blood. All receptors come from a human donor with acute or convalescent COVID-19. The donor label of this sample is uncertain. Both conserved end residues are part of each CDR3.

length | J | V | CDR3
12 | TRBJ1-4 | TRBV2 | CASGARAEKLFF
12 | TRBJ2-4 | TRBV6-2/TRBV6-3 | CASSSRVAVKHF
15 | TRBJ1-4 | TRBV3-1/TRBV3-2 | CASSQAQGLNEKLFF
13 | TRBJ1-1 | TRBV12-3/TRBV12-4 | CASEEFPNTEAFF
12 | TRBJ2-3 | TRBV7-2 | CASSQNTDTQYF
16 | TRBJ2-3 | TRBV28 | CAGSPRLAGVTDTQYF
15 | TRBJ2-7 | TRBV7-2 | CASSLSRGLSYEQYF
16 | TRBJ2-2 | TRBV6-2/TRBV6-3 | CASSGQGFLGTGELFF
10 | TRBJ2-1 | TRBV20-1 | CSARVDEQFF
13 | TRBJ2-3 | TRBV5-6 | CASSSPAGLTQYF
15 | TRBJ1-4 | TRBV6-1 | CASSEPGRAREKLFF
15 | TRBJ2-7 | TRBV15 | CATSRAGLAEYEQYF
14 | TRBJ2-5 | TRBV5-4 | CASRPIGVLETQYF
15 | TRBJ2-7 | TRBV19 | CASSMAGPATYEQYF
12 | TRBJ1-1 | TRBV7-9 | CASSRDRPEAFF
15 | TRBJ2-7 | TRBV7-2 | CASSPGQGRTYEQYF
14 | TRBJ2-7 | TRBV23-1 | CASSQSTGTGEQYF
14 | TRBJ1-1 | TRBV13 | CASSPTDRSSEAFF
15 | TRBJ2-1 | TRBV6-6 | CASSRTGDSYNEQFF
14 | TRBJ1-6 | TRBV7-9 | CASSLVQANSPLHF
14 | TRBJ1-2 | TRBV19 | CASSIVEGLRGYTF